This TCR beta chain was profiled in a study of CD4 T cells in relation to SARS-CoV-2 and coronaviruses (dated by TCRdb to the early 2020s). Regarding the study in general: The ViraFEST assay cultured PBMCs with antigen for 10 days, then sequenced TCR beta CDR3s to find antigen-specific clonal expansions. The negative reference condition was either a culture with an HIV-1 Nef peptide pool or a culture with no peptide. HLA restriction was mapped for shared crossreactive spike epitopes using patient-derived lymphoblastoid cell lines. At the level of individual TCR clonotypes, the study measured memory CD4+ T cell crossreactivity between SARS-CoV-2 spike protein and common cold coronavirus spike proteins. The Adaptive Biotechnologies TCR-sequencing kit was used to sequence samples from a few pre-COVID donors and the naive versus memory experiments, whereas other data were Illumina-based. Expansion assays from other donors in the study were sequenced with a different, Illumina-based TCR-beta assay. Summary of the overall study and its limitations: No donor contributed both pre-pandemic and post-infection samples, which limited tracing the source of pre-existing responses. The study was limited by small numbers of patients and tested TCRs. Crossreactivity analysis was centred on spike protein, so crossreactivity against other viral proteins was not assessed. Memory CD4+ clonotypes crossrecognizing SARS-CoV-2 and at least one common cold coronavirus spike were found in 55% to 75% of donors. Significantly weaker SARS-CoV-2-driven expansion was shown by crossreactive clones than by monoreactive clones, consistent with antigenic imprinting.

CD4+ T cells from unexposed donors were collected before the COVID-19 pandemic (2011-2018). Following 10 days of culture, the EasySep CD4+ T cell isolation kit was used to isolate CD4+ T cells. As far as cell numbers permitted, CD4+ T cells from unexposed donors were tested for reactivity against SARS-CoV-2 S and N as well as four spike pools from common cold coronaviruses. PBMCs were cultured at 1.5 million to 2 million per well in IMDM supplemented with about 5% human AB serum and roughly 9.6 IU/ml IL-2. Half of the culture medium was replaced with fresh IL-2-containing medium on days 3 and 7. Each peptide culture condition was generally run in triplicate replicate wells. The leukapheresis product used for the unexposed donors was purchased from a commercial source. Ficoll-Paque PLUS gradient centrifugation was used to isolate PBMCs from leukapheresis product or whole blood. The PBMCs went either fresh into the expansion assay or into cryopreservation at -140 degrees C. The QIAamp Micro DNA Kit was used to extract genomic DNA from the CD4+ T cells.

The CDR3 has 15 amino acids, counting the end cysteine and phenylalanine. Only the CDR3 DNA is retained, 45 bases long and in frame from the first base. CDR1 MNHEY and CDR2 SVGEGT are derived from the germline V gene. V is shortened by 5 bases, J by 6 bases, and the region joining them spans 19 bases. The library was made by the immunoSEQ multiplex PCR assay. The source study handled its data this way. During preprocessing, nonproductive sequences were removed, along with CDR3s that did not begin with C, did not end with F or W, or were shorter than 7 amino acids. The MANAFEST web app identified antigen-specific clonotypes based on expansion compared with the reference and other culture wells. A clone counted as positive if significantly expanded in 2 of 3 replicate wells versus the reference culture at FDR below 0.05. Positive clones also required significant expansion versus all other tandem wells and an odds ratio above 5. After three terminal residues were trimmed from each end, CDR3 homology was quantified as pairwise Levenshtein distance using the stringdist R package. Not all clones reach the TCRdb copy of this immuneACCESS table, which keeps in-frame sequences only. Checked studies attribute under half of the gap to unresolved V genes and leave the rest unexplained. D and trimming come from the DNA, and the V and J calls and clone size come from that table. This sample lists roughly 30,000 clones; 60% to 85% were detected once. Around 20% of the sample is held by the ten biggest clonotypes.

Points on this clone: It has no known antigen specificity. Base qualities are not provided; no much larger clone lies one nucleotide away.

Sequencing input: CD4+ T cells from PBMCs, cultured in vitro. This clonotype originated in a human donor in good health. The rearrangement joined TRBV6-2 or TRBV6-3 to TRBJ1-2; no D gene can be assigned with confidence. The CDR3 reads CASSTPLTGNHGYTF. The bases are TGTGCCAGCAGTACACCCCTTACGGGCAATCATGGCTACACCTTC.